A single sample is the source of the 20 T cell receptor beta chains below, sequenced in a study of blood T cell repertoires in COVID-19. Some clones are missing from TCRdb's copy, which holds only in-frame ones; the method was immunoSEQ multiplex PCR. The table lists some 300,000 clones, roughly 87% of them singletons. Sequences were obtained from PBMCs or T cells enriched from blood (not recorded which). The receptor set was obtained from a woman aged 25 to 45 who had recovered from COVID-19.

The gene calls are TRBV5-1 and TRBJ2-6, with a weak D call TRBD2 (6 bases). Trimming stripped 1 base from V and 7 bases from J, with 15 bases between. The CDR3 covers 16 residues. Germline V CDR1 and CDR2: SGHRS, YFSETQ. CDR3: CASSLRGQGGANVLTF. In DNA form, the CDR3 reads TGCGCCAGCAGCTTGAGAGGCCAGGGAGGCGCCAACGTCCTGACTTTC. Complete variable domain (other parts from reference TRBV5-1 and TRBJ2-6): KAGVTQTPRYLIKTRGQQVTLSCSPISGHRSVSWYQQTPGQGLQFLFEYFSETQRNKGNFPGRFSGRQFSNSRSEMNVSTLELGDSALYLCASSLRGQGGANVLTFGAGSRLTVL.

V is TRBV27 and J is TRBJ2-4; TRBD1 is a possible D gene (6 bases). The V end lost 2 bases, the J end lost 7 bases, and 12 bases lay between the germline ends. Germline V gene sequence: CDR1 MNHEY, CDR2 SMNVEV (reference sequence). CDR3 length: 14 residues. The CDR3 spells CASSLAGGPNIQYF. CDR3 DNA sequence: TGTGCCAGCAGTTTAGCTGGGGGCCCGAACATTCAGTACTTC.

To note about this clone: An end of the junction does not agree with germline; a read error may underlie this. The chain joins TRBV2 to TRBJ1-2, with TRBD1 matching 7 bases. Per germline, CDR1 SNHLY and CDR2 FYNNEI. CDR3 size: 13 residues. The CDR3 protein is CASREGTEKRYTF. CDR3 DNA: TGTGCCAGCAGGGAAGGGACAGAGAAAAGGTACACCTTC.

V usage is TRBV10-1 and J usage is TRBJ2-3; D possibly corresponds to TRBD2 (6 bases). This CDR3 spans 16 amino acids. Trimming left V 4 bases short and J 2 bases short, with 16 bases between. Germline assignment: CDR1 WNHNN and CDR2 SYGVQD (reference sequence). CDR3 loop: CASSARAGTFTDTQYF. CDR3 nucleotides: TGCGCCAGCAGTGCCCGAGCCGGGACTTTCACAGATACGCAGTATTTT.

The chain carries TRBV12-5 and TRBJ2-7; 10 nucleotides align to TRBD2. The germline V gene encodes CDR1 LGHNT and CDR2 FRNRAP. The CDR3 sequence is 20 residues long. J lost 0 bases, V lost 0 bases, and 14 bases had no gene match. The CDR3 loop is CASGLVPSLAGALSSYEQYF. For the CDR3, the DNA is TGTGCTAGTGGTTTGGTACCCAGTCTAGCGGGGGCCCTCAGCTCCTACGAGCAGTACTTC.

This clone has more than one count but fewer than ten. The chain links TRBV19 to TRBJ1-1, with 12 bases aligning to TRBD1. The trim removed 3 bases at V and 10 bases at J, leaving 12 bases unmatched. CDR3 length equals 16 residues. The germline gives CDR1 LNHDA, CDR2 SQIVND (reference sequence). The CDR3, as DNA: TGTGCCAGTAGTATTTCCAGACCGGGACAGGGGGCGGGAGCTTTCTTT. Protein: CASSISRPGQGAGAFF.

The sample holds one count of this clone. V usage is TRBV12-3 or TRBV12-4 and J usage is TRBJ2-1; D might be TRBD2 (5 bases). The V end was cut by 3 bases, the J end by 11 bases, with 8 bases between. The length of the CDR3 is 11 residues. The CDR3: CASSFRGQQFF. The CDR3 bases are TGTGCCAGCAGTTTTAGAGGGCAGCAGTTCTTC.

This clone was seen more than once but under ten times. The J gene is TRBJ2-2, the V gene TRBV7-9, with D unclear. The CDR3 length is 12 residues. Deletions cut 3 bases from V and 6 bases from J, with 5 bases between. Germline CDR1 SEHNR, CDR2 FQNEAQ (reference sequence). CDR3 amino acids: CASSFSAGELFF. The CDR3 DNA follows: TGTGCCAGCAGCTTTTCAGCCGGGGAGCTGTTTTTT. Filled out from reference TRBV7-9 and TRBJ2-2, the complete variable domain reads DTGVSQNPRHKITKRGQNVTFRCDPISEHNRLYWYRQTLGQGPEFLTYFQNEAQLEKSRLLSDRFSAERPKGSFSTLEIQRTEQGDSAMYLCASSFSAGELFFGEGSRLTVL.

The rearrangement joins TRBV28 to TRBJ1-1; perhaps TRBD1 as D (5 bases). This CDR3 has 16 residues. Trimming took 6 bases from V and 0 from J, leaving 17 bases between them. Germline V gives CDR1 MDHEN, CDR2 SYDVKM. The CDR3 sequence: CASSTGGALLNTEAFF. The CDR3 bases are TGTGCCAGCAGCACCGGAGGGGCCCTACTGAACACTGAAGCTTTCTTT.

The V call is TRBV5-4, the J call TRBJ2-3; D not certain. Trimming pared 3 bases from V and 7 bases from J, leaving 18 bases between. Germline-derived CDR1 and CDR2 are SGHNT and YYREEE (reference sequence). The CDR3 consists of 15 residues. Here the CDR3 reads CASSSTFDATYTQYF. The CDR3 DNA reads as TGTGCCAGCAGCTCGACTTTTGATGCGACTTATACGCAGTATTTT. The variable domain in full, with the rest retrieved from reference TRBV5-4 and TRBJ2-3, is ETGVTQSPTHLIKTRGQQVTLRCSSQSGHNTVSWYQQALGQGPQFIFQYYREEENGRGNFPPRFSGLQFPNYSSELNVNALELDDSALYLCASSSTFDATYTQYFGPGTRLTVL.

The chain uses TRBV7-2 and TRBJ1-5, with 7 bases lining up with TRBD1. With 5 bases clipped from V and 6 bases from J, the junction kept 7 bases outside the gene matches. The length of the CDR3 is 14 residues. CDR1 is SGHTA, CDR2 FQGNSA, per germline. In DNA form, the CDR3 reads TGTGCCAGCAGCCCCGACAGGGATATTCAGCCCCAGCATTTT. Amino acids: CASSPDRDIQPQHF.

The genes are TRBV2 and TRBJ1-4; 7 bases map to TRBD1. CDR1 SNHLY and CDR2 FYNNEI come from the germline V gene. The CDR3 runs 14 residues. Trimming took 7 bases from V and 8 from J; bases not matched to a gene: 10. CDR3 loop: CASTDRPAGEKLFF. The CDR3 DNA reads TGTGCCAGCACGGACAGGCCCGCCGGGGAAAAACTGTTTTTT.

This chain joins TRBV5-1 and TRBJ2-5; a possible D gene is TRBD1 (6 bases). Germline V gene data show CDR1 as SGHRS and CDR2 as YFSETQ. CDR3 length equals 15 residues. With 0 bases removed from V and 6 bases from J, the gap between germline ends came to 15 bases. CDR3 amino acids: CASSLGQGMLKTQYF. Here the CDR3 DNA reads TGCGCCAGCAGCTTGGGCCAGGGGATGCTAAAGACCCAGTACTTC.

The genes are TRBV10-3 and TRBJ1-5, with D maybe TRBD1 (5 bases). V lost 4 bases and J lost 2, with 9 bases in between. The CDR3 totals 14 residues. Germline CDR1 is ENHRY and CDR2 is SYGVKD. CDR3 region: CAISGEGGNQPQHF. CDR3 DNA sequence: TGTGCCATCAGTGGGGAAGGGGGCAATCAGCCCCAGCATTTT.

The V and J genes are TRBV20-1 and TRBJ1-5; D is possibly TRBD1 (5 bases). Germline V lookup: CDR1 DFQATT, CDR2 SNEGSKA (reference sequence). With 3 bases removed from V and 6 bases from J, the gap between germline ends came to 18 bases. This CDR3 is 15 amino acids long. In nucleotides, the CDR3 is TGCAGTGCTAGTTACAGGCCCCAGGGAGGTCAGCCCCAGCATTTT. It specifies CSASYRPQGGQPQHF.

The CDR3: CASSSWGWGDRGATNEKLFF. The CDR3 nucleotides are TGTGCCAGCAGTTCCTGGGGCTGGGGGGATAGAGGGGCAACTAATGAAAAACTGTTTTTT. The V call is TRBV27, the J call TRBJ1-4, with D tentatively TRBD1 (5 bases). This CDR3 spans 20 amino acids. Trimming took 4 bases from V and 0 from J, leaving 24 bases between them. The V gene's germline CDR1 is MNHEY and CDR2 SMNVEV (reference sequence). The full variable domain, with the rest looked up from reference TRBV27 and TRBJ1-4, is EAQVTQNPRYLITVTGKKLTVTCSQNMNHEYMSWYRQDPGLGLRQIYYSMNVEVTDKGDVPEGYKVSRKEKRNFPLILESPSPNQTSLYFCASSSWGWGDRGATNEKLFFGSGTQLSVL.

This clone has just one count. This chain links TRBV29-1 with TRBJ1-2; no reliable D call. Trimming shortened V by 3 bases and J by 4 bases, and 6 bases separated the two germline ends. This CDR3 is built from 11 residues. Germline loops: CDR1 SQVTM, CDR2 ANQGSEA. For the CDR3, the DNA is TGCAGCGTTGAGTCTTCCTATGGCTACACCTTC. As protein: CSVESSYGYTF.

Only one count was recorded for this clone. V and J are TRBV5-4 and TRBJ1-2, with 8 bases lining up with TRBD1. J was trimmed by 2 bases and V by 4 bases; bases with no gene match: 4. Germline V CDR1 and CDR2: SGHNT, YYREEE (reference sequence). The CDR3 totals 14 residues. CDR3 nucleotide sequence: TGTGCCAGCAGCAAGGACAGGGAGAACTATGGCTACACCTTC. Translating gives CASSKDRENYGYTF.

The chain links TRBV5-1 to TRBJ2-7, with 7 bases that match TRBD1. Losses at the gene ends were 2 bases for V and 7 bases for J; bases not matched to a gene: 9. The CDR3 runs to 14 residues. Looked up from germline, CDR1 is SGHRS and CDR2 is YFSETQ. The CDR3, as DNA: TGCGCCAGCAGCTTCGTAGACAGGGTGGGAGAGCAGTACTTC. It is translated as CASSFVDRVGEQYF. Together with reference TRBV5-1 and TRBJ2-7, the CDR3 gives the full variable domain: KAGVTQTPRYLIKTRGQQVTLSCSPISGHRSVSWYQQTPGQGLQFLFEYFSETQRNKGNFPGRFSGRQFSNSRSEMNVSTLELGDSALYLCASSFVDRVGEQYFGPGTRLTVT.

This chain connects TRBV28 to TRBJ2-7; possible D gene TRBD2, 6 bases. CDR3 size: 15 residues. From germline, CDR1 is MDHEN and CDR2 SYDVKM. V was cut by 10 bases and J by 3 bases, with 22 bases left in between. CDR3 sequence reads: CATLLGGEVSYEQYF. In DNA form, the CDR3 reads TGTGCCACCCTCTTAGGAGGGGAGGTTAGCTACGAGCAGTACTTC.